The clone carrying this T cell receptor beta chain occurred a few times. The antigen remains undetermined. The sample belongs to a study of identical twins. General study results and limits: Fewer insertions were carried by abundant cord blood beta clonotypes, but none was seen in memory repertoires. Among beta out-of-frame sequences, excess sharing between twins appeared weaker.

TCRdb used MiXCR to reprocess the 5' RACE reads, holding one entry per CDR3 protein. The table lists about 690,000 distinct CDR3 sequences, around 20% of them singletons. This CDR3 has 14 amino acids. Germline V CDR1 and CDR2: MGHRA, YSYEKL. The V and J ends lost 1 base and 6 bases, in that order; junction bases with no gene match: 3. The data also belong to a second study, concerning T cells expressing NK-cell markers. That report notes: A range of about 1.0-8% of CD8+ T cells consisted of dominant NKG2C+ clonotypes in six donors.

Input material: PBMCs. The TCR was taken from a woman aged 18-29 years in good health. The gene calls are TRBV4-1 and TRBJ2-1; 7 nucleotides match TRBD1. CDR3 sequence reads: CASSQVGQINEQFF. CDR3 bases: TGCGCCAGCAGCCAAGTGGGACAGATCAATGAGCAGTTCTTC.